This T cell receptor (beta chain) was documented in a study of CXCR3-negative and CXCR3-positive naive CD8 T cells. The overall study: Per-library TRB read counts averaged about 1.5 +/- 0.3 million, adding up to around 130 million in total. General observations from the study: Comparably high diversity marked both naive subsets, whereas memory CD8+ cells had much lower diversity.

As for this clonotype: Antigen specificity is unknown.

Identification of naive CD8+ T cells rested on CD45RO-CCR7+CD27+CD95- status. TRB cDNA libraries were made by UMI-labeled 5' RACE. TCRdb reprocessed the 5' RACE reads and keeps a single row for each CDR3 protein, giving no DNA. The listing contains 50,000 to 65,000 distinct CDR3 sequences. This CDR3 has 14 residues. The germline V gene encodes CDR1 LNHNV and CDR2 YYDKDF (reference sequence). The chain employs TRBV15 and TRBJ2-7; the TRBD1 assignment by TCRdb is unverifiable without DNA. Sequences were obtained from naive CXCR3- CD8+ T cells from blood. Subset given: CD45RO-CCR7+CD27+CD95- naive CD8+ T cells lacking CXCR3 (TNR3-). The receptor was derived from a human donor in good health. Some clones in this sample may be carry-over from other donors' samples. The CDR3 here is CATSGEGLFYEQYF.